A selection of T cell receptor beta chains follows, all from one sample in a study of cytomegalovirus exposure and HLA in healthy donors. Sequencing used immunoSEQ multiplex PCR; TCRdb keeps in-frame clones, though not all of them. The profile covers approximately 150,000 clones, with less than 10% appearing a single time and 1.8% taken by the ten largest. Sequencing was done on a sample of PBMCs. These receptors all come from a male donor in good health and CMV-seronegative. Each CDR3 is given with its conserved first and last residue. A D gene is named only where the DNA matches it firmly. Clone size appears in some rows only: once, few, many, or a class for an expanded clone.

V,D,size,length,J,DNA,CDR3
TRBV9,.,few,13,TRBJ1-1,TGTGCCAGCAGCGTAGGGGAAGGGGGGGGAGCTTTCTTT,CASSVGEGGGAFF
TRBV11-2,TRBD1,few,13,TRBJ1-1,TGTGCCAGCAGCACGACAGGGTCCCCTGAAGCTTTCTTT,CASSTTGSPEAFF
TRBV9,.,few,13,TRBJ1-1,TGTGCCAGCAGCGTAGGGGGCGGCGGCATGGCTTTCTTT,CASSVGGGGMAFF
TRBV19,.,few,14,TRBJ1-4,TGTGCCAGTAGGATAAAAGGCGGCAATGAAAAACTGTTTTTT,CASRIKGGNEKLFF
TRBV29-1,TRBD2,few,17,TRBJ2-2,TGCAGCGTTGAGCCCGTTCTGGCGGGGGGAGGGACCGGGGAGCTGTTTTTT,CSVEPVLAGGGTGELFF
TRBV6-4,.,few,13,TRBJ1-2,TGTGCCAGCAGTGACCGCCTTACAGGGGGCTACACCTTC,CASSDRLTGGYTF
TRBV5-5,TRBD2,few,16,TRBJ2-3,TGTGCCAGCAGCCTGGACGGGACTAGCGCCACAGATACGCAGTATTTT,CASSLDGTSATDTQYF
TRBV5-6,TRBD1,.,16,TRBJ2-1,TGTGCCAGCCTCCTAGGCGGGACAGGGGGCGGGAGTGAGCAGTTCTTC,CASLLGGTGGGSEQFF
TRBV5-5,.,.,14,TRBJ2-1,TGTGCCAGCAGCAGCGGACTTATCTTTTATGAGCAGTTCTTC,CASSSGLIFYEQFF
TRBV27,.,few,15,TRBJ2-7,TGTGCCAGCAGTCCCGGCGGGGAAAGCTCCTACGAGCAGTACTTC,CASSPGGESSYEQYF
TRBV6-1,TRBD1,.,14,TRBJ1-2,TGTGCCAGCAGTGAACGGACAGGCCACTGGGGCTACACCTTC,CASSERTGHWGYTF
TRBV2,TRBD2,once,15,TRBJ2-1,TGTGCCAGCACTCCGGGACTAGTGGAATACAATGAGCAGTTCTTC,CASTPGLVEYNEQFF
TRBV5-1,.,.,13,TRBJ1-1,TGCGCCAGCAGGGTCCGCGGGGACACTGAAGCTTTCTTT,CASRVRGDTEAFF
TRBV7-9,.,.,13,TRBJ1-5,TGTGCCAGCAGCCCACAAACCAATCAGCCCCAGCATTTT,CASSPQTNQPQHF
TRBV19,TRBD1,.,15,TRBJ1-5,TGTGCCAGTAGGACAGGGGACCTTAGCAATCAGCCCCAGCATTTT,CASRTGDLSNQPQHF
TRBV5-6,TRBD1,few,14,TRBJ2-7,TGTGCCAGCAGCTTAAGGGACAGGGCAGCCGAGCAGTACTTC,CASSLRDRAAEQYF
TRBV28,TRBD1,.,15,TRBJ1-2,TGTGCCAGCAGTTCCCGACAGGGGGTCCTAGGTGGCTACACCTTC,CASSSRQGVLGGYTF